The clone carrying this T cell receptor (beta chain) occurred once. Its matching antigen is unknown. MiXCR, run by TCRdb on the reads, gives a single entry per CDR3 protein. Of roughly 500,000 distinct CDR3 sequences listed, roughly a third are singletons. Trimming removed 2 bases from V and 5 bases from J; junction bases left unmatched: 6. There are 15 residues in the CDR3. Germline V gene data show CDR1 as KGHSH and CDR2 as LQKENI. The record originates from a study of T cell repertoires in cytomegalovirus infection. Overall study context: Used in the study were CMV epitopes, some recently identified and HLA-C-restricted, others well-studied and HLA-B-restricted.

This TCR came from a human donor in good health (CMV status not recorded). Some clones in this sample may be carry-over from other donors' samples. This chain uses TRBV18 with TRBJ2-1; the match to TRBD2 covers 7 bases. This sample comprised cultured PBMCs, obtained from culture after CMV antigen stimulation. CDR3 protein: CASSPRLAADNEQFF. In DNA, the CDR3 is TGTGCCAGCTCACCAAGGCTAGCGGCTGACAATGAGCAGTTCTTC. Supplemented by reference TRBV18 and TRBJ2-1, the full variable domain reads NAGVMQNPRHLVRRRGQEARLRCSPMKGHSHVYWYRQLPEEGLKFMVYLQKENIIDESGMPKERFSAEFPKEGPSILRIQQVVRGDSAAYFCASSPRLAADNEQFFGPGTRLTVL.